This T cell receptor (beta chain) comes out of a study of blood T cell repertoires in COVID-19 (dated by TCRdb to about 2020). Regarding the complete study: Collaborator samples came from the United States, Italy and Spain and covered acute and convalescent phases of COVID-19. The material from the prospective study consisted of cDNA or gDNA derived from T cells, B-cell-depleted T cells, or PBMCs. Deeply sampled blood TCRbeta repertoires from subjects exposed to, actively infected with, or recovered from COVID-19 were included in the dataset. A freely available public database, intended as a resource for researchers studying the immune response to SARS-CoV-2, is where the repertoires were released. The samples were drawn from the first 160 participants of the ongoing ImmuneRACE study and from some 1,300 subjects provided by 6 global collaborators. Sample metadata almost always included a de-identified subject ID, COVID-19 status, age in years and sex. Where available, HLA class I and class II types were taken from metadata supplied by the sample provider and were not determined by assay-based typing. Study-wide conclusions, independent of this receptor: The quantity of clinical and demographic metadata differed by source and by participant and was supplied without curation.

Participants in the prospective study were aged roughly 18 to 89 years, lived in more than 20 United States geographic areas, and enrolled through a virtual design. In the prospective study, cohorts were assigned on the basis of participant-reported clinical history obtained from a screening survey and a study questionnaire. Recovered participants in ImmuneRACE Cohort 3 were defined by two consecutive negative NP/OP PCR tests, clearance by a healthcare professional, or resolution of symptoms. In the prospective study, whole blood, serum and a nasopharyngeal or oropharyngeal swab were collected from each participant by mobile phlebotomists. Additional blood draws and questionnaires over an approximately 2-month period could optionally be provided by prospective study participants. Before DNA extraction, blood samples from the prospective study were shipped at room temperature or frozen. TCRbeta CDR3 regions were amplified from genomic DNA by means of the immunoSEQ Assay, a bias-controlled multiplex PCR. Per the source publication's procedure: Within the assay, amplification of reference gene primers was used to estimate how many nucleated cells each sample contained. To quantify the absolute abundance of each unique TCRbeta CDR3 rearrangement, sequence reads were collapsed and filtered. For each sample, productive Simpson clonality was calculated as the square root of Simpson's diversity index over productive rearrangements. The table comes from immuneACCESS by way of TCRdb, which keeps in-frame sequences with V and J called. Part of the clones is missing from these tables; in studies checked, under half for an unresolved V gene and the rest for unknown reasons. V and J calls plus clone size are reproduced from that table; the DNA served to infer D and trimming. This sample holds more than 200,000 clones; approximately 80% were observed only once. About 1.7% of the sample is taken by the ten largest.

About this clone: Which antigen it targets is not known. No clone much larger than this one lies a single base away; base qualities are absent.

From its cysteine to its phenylalanine, the CDR3 spans 14 amino acids. The kept DNA is CDR3 alone, 42 bases in frame from the first base. The V end gives up 4 bases and the J end 6 bases, leaving 8 bases in the junction not matched to a gene. The germline V gene supplies CDR1 SGHRS and CDR2 YFSETQ. The V gene is TRBV5-1 and the J gene is TRBJ2-7; 9 nucleotides in the junction match TRBD1. The sample consisted of PBMCs or T cells enriched from blood (not recorded which). This TCR was recovered from a man aged 60 to 75 who had recovered from COVID-19. At the DNA level, the sequence is TGCGCCAGCAGCATTCCTTCGGACAGGGGCGAGCAGTACTTC. Translation gives CASSIPSDRGEQYF.